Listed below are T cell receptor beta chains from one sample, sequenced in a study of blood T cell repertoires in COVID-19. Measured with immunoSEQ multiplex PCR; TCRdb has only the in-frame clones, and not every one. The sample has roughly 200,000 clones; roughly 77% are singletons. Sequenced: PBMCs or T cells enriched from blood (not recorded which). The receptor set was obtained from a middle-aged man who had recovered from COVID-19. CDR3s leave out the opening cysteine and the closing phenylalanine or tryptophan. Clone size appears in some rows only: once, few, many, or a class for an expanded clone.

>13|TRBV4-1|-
ASSRNDWSNTEAF
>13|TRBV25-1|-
ASSEYNRAGNTIY
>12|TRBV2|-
ASSEAQANEKLF
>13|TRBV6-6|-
ASSYSGTGGYEQY
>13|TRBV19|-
ASSIVDSANQPQH
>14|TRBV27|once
ASSLTGTTSRGTQY
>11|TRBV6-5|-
ASPGQMNTEAF
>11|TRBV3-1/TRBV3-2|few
ASSLNRDYGYT
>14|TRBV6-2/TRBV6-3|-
ASSYSTRTGRTPLH
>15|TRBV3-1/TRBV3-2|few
ASSQGRQAATNEKLF
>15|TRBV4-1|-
ASSTYPAAVLNYGYT
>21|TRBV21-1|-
ASSKALRRGDSTQILINSPLH
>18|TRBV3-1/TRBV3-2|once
ASSQDVSDYRDITNYGYT
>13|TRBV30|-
AWSISGTGDSPLH
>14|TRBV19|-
ASSISGTRNNSPLH
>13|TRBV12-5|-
ASGLQASNTGELF
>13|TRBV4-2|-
ASSQVGSHAGELF
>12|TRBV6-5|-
ASSRGQGIQPQH
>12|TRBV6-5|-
ASSYEAANTEAF
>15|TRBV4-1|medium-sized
ASSQEGLAGYTDTQY
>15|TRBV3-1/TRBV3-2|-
ASSRGDRGLTNEKLF